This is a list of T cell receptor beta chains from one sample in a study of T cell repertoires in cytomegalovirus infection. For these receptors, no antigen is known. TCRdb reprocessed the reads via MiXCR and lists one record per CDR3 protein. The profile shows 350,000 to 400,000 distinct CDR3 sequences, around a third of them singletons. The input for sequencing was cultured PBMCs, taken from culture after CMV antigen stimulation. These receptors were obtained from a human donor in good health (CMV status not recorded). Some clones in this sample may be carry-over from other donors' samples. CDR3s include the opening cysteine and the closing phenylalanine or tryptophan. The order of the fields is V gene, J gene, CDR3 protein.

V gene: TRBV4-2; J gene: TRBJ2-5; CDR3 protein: CASSPSGRAEGETQYF
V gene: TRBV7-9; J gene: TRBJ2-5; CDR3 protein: CASSYAQGLQETQYF
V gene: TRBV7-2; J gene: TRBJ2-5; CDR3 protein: CASSLGGGGRETQYF
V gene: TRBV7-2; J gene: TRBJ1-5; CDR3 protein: CASSFEGGRGQQPQHF
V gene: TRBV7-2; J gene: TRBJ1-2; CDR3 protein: CASSLAWENYGYTF
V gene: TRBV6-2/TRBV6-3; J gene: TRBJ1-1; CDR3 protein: CASSPGGTVNTEAFF
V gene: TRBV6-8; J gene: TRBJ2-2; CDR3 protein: CASRLGSGDTGELFF
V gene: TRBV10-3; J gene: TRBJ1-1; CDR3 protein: CAISAGGLRNTEAFF
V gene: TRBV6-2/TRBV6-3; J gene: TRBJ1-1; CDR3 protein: CASSYPLTGLGAEAFF
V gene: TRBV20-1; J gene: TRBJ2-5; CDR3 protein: CSARYRGLAADQETQYF
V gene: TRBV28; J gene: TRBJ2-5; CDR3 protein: CASSPGASPETRYF
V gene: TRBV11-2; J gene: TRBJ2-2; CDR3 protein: CASSLDLSRATGELFF
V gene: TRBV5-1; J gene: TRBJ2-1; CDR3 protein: CASRGAIEQFF
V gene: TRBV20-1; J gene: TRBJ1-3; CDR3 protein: CSAGTNSFQTGNTIYF
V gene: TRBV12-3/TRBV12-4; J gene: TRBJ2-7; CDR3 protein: CASNLQPPEGYEQYF
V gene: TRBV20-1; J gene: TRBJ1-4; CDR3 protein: CSAPRGAKLFF
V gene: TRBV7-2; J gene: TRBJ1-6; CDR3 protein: CASSSTGRNYSPLHF
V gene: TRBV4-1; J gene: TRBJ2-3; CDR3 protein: CASSQEELAGVITDTQYF
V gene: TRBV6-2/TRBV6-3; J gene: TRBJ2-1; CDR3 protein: CASSQFRVNEQFF
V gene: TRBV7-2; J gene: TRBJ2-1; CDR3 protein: CASSPGQSSNEQFF
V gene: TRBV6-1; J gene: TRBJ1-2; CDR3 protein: CASIRDGYGYTF
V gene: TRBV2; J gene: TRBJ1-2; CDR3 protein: CASSQQSRYGYTF
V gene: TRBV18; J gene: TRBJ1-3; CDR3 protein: CASSPANTIYF
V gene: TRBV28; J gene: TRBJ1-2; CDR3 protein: CASSFPRGQGHGYTF
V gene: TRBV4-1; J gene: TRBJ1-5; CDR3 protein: CASSPRQEVNQPQHF
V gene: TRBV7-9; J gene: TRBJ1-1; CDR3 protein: CASSDGQNTEAFF
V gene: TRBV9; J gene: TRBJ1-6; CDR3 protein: CASSVRVNSPLHF
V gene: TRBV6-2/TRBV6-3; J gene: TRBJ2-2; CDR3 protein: CASDKPGATGELFF
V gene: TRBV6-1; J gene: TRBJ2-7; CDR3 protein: CASSEQHSYEQYF
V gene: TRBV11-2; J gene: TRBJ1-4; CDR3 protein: CASSSRPRGEKLFF